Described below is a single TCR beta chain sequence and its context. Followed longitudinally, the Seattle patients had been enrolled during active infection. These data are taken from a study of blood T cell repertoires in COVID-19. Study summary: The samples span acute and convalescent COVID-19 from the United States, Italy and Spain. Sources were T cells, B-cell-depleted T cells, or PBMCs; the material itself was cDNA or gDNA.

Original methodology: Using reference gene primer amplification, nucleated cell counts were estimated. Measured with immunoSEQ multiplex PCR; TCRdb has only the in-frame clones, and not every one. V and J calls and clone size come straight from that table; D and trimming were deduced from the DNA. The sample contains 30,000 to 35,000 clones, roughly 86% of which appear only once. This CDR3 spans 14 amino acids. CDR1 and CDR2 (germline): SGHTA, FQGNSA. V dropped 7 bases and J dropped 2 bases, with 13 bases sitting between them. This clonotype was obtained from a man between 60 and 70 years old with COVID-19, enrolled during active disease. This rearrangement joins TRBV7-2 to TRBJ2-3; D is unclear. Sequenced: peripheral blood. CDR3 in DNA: TGTGCCAGCACCTCCAGTCCTTCCACAGATACGCAGTATTTT. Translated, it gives CASTSSPSTDTQYF. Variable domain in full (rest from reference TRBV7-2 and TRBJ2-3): GAGVSQSPSNKVTEKGKDVELRCDPISGHTALYWYRQSLGQGLEFLIYFQGNSAPDKSGLPSDRFSAERTGGSVSTLTIQRTQQEDSAVYLCASTSSPSTDTQYFGPGTRLTVL.